This T cell receptor (beta chain) derives from a study of CD8 T cells in Susac syndrome. Reverse transcription of roughly 0.5 to 1 ug RNA was performed with random hexamers. One entry per CDR3 protein, called by TCRdb with MiXCR from the immunoSEQ multiplex PCR reads. The table shows 150,000 to 200,000 distinct CDR3 sequences, with about 93% occurring only once. Germline-derived CDR1 and CDR2 are MNHEY and SVGEGT. The CDR3 contains 15 residues. The V segment lost 2 bases and the J segment 4 bases; nucleotides outside the gene matches: 8. The sequenced sample was CD4+ T cells from PBMCs. This chain connects TRBV6-2 or TRBV6-3 to TRBJ2-7; the match to TRBD2 covers 7 bases. This sequence originates from a human donor in good health. The CDR3 sequence: CASSYEGGRTYEQYF. The CDR3 region has the DNA TGTGCCAGCAGTTACGAGGGAGGGCGTACGTACGAGCAGTACTTC.